The clone carrying this T cell receptor beta chain was counted ten times or more. Its target is unknown. The data derive from a study of T cells in Graves' hyperthyroidism and ophthalmopathy. On the study more broadly: Initial diagnosis, before any treatment, was when peripheral blood was collected. General study findings and limits: Median prediction lead before ophthalmopathy onset was about 6.5 months with the model. Most thyroid-expanded clonotypes above 0.001 were also found in blood.

This CDR3 has 13 residues. CDR1 and CDR2 from the germline V gene are DFQATT and SNEGSKA (reference sequence). The V gene lost 3 bases and the J gene lost 2 bases, with 9 bases spanning the gap. The source material, RNA transcripts, was used to amplify TCR beta CDR3 regions. Initially, a first-round RT-PCR of the TCR CDR3 employed the HTBI primer set. TCRdb re-called the multiplex PCR reads with MiXCR, one entry per CDR3 protein. The table has 300,000 to 400,000 distinct CDR3 sequences, 21% seen once. The TCR was taken from a woman between 45 and 65 years old with Graves' hyperthyroidism. V is TRBV20-1 and J is TRBJ2-3; perhaps D is TRBD1 or TRBD2 (5 bases each). The sequenced sample was blood. The CDR3 spells CSASGGPTDTQYF. The CDR3 DNA reads TGCAGTGCTAGTGGGGGTCCCACAGATACGCAGTATTTT.